The 2 T cell receptor beta chains reported below all come from one sample, sequenced in a study of T cell repertoires in cytomegalovirus infection. Using its own MiXCR run on the reads, TCRdb lists one record per CDR3 protein. The sample includes about 250,000 distinct CDR3 sequences, around 12% of them seen just once. Source material: PBMCs. These receptors came from a human donor in good health (CMV status not recorded). Some clones in this sample may be carry-over from other donors' samples.

This clonotype showed up just a few times. The chain carries TRBV5-6 and TRBJ1-1; D remains unclear. V was shortened by 0 bases and J by 0 bases, with 9 bases between the two germline ends. This CDR3 is 15 amino acids long. Germline CDR1 is SGHDT and CDR2 is YYEEEE. In DNA, the CDR3 is TGTGCCAGCAGCTTGGGGCAGGCAATGAACACTGAAGCTTTCTTT. Amino acid sequence: CASSLGQAMNTEAFF.

The sample holds a few counts of this clonotype. The chain uses TRBV6-2 or TRBV6-3 and TRBJ1-1, with 10 nucleotides matching TRBD1. The CDR3 sequence is 13 residues long. J lost 4 bases, V lost 10 bases, and 6 bases had no gene match. CDR1 is MNHEY and CDR2 is SVGEGT in the germline V gene. As DNA, the CDR3 is TGTGCCACCCGGGACAGGGGTGGCACTGAAGCTTTCTTT. Its protein product is CATRDRGGTEAFF.